Below, 11 T cell receptor beta chains from the same sample are listed, as sequenced in a study of T-cell memory formation after mild COVID-19. In TCRdb, the 5' RACE reads were re-called with MiXCR into one record per CDR3 protein. The sample yields 50,000 or so distinct CDR3 sequences, less than 35% seen once. The specimen was PBMCs or a T cell subset sorted from them (not recorded which). These receptors all stem from a man younger than 30 who had mild COVID-19 (a few samples of this study predate the infection). Cell type and time point are not known.

This clonotype was counted between two and nine times. This chain links TRBV29-1 with TRBJ2-3; D is possibly TRBD1 or TRBD2 (5 bases each). This CDR3 is built from 16 residues. V lost 3 bases and J 3 bases, leaving 19 bases between the germline ends. The V gene's germline CDR1 is SQVTM and CDR2 ANQGSEA. CDR3 sequence: CSVDGPGGVPTDTQYF. In nucleotides, the CDR3 is TGCAGCGTTGATGGACCTGGGGGAGTCCCTACAGATACGCAGTATTTT.

CDR3 protein: CASRTGYRDTQYF. DNA of the CDR3: TGCGCCAGCAGAACAGGGTACAGAGATACGCAGTATTTT. The chain has TRBV5-1 and TRBJ2-3; D is possibly TRBD1 (6 bases). Germline CDR1 is SGHRS and CDR2 is YFSETQ. The CDR3 consists of 13 residues. The V end lost 5 bases, the J end lost 5 bases, and 12 bases lay between the germline ends.

The chain joins TRBV4-3 to TRBJ2-7; 11 nucleotides line up with TRBD1. V was pared by 5 bases and J by 4 bases, with 7 bases of the junction left unmatched. The germline V gene has CDR1 LGHNA and CDR2 YSLEER. The CDR3 is 15 residues long. The CDR3 bases are TGCGCCAGCAGCACAGGACAGGGGGCGAAGTACGAGCAGTACTTC. Translated, it gives CASSTGQGAKYEQYF.

In regard to this clonotype: Sequence at one end of the junction differs from germline and may be a read error. The chain carries TRBV3-1 and TRBJ2-5; TRBD1 agrees at 8 bases. Germline assignment: CDR1 LGHDT and CDR2 YNNKEL (reference sequence). The length of the CDR3 is 14 residues. Written as DNA, the CDR3 is TGTGCCAGAAGCCGGACAGGGCCGGGGGAGACCCAGTACTTC. Protein sequence: CARSRTGPGETQYF.

This chain uses TRBV7-9 with TRBJ2-7; the D is unclear. This CDR3 region has 13 residues. The V end lost 1 base, the J end lost 4 bases, and 8 bases lay between the germline ends. CDR1 and CDR2 from the germline V gene are SEHNR and FQNEAQ (reference sequence). This CDR3 is CASSLGDTYEQYV. CDR3 DNA sequence: TGTGCCAGCAGCTTAGGTGACACGTACGAGCAGTACGTC.

The chain employs TRBV27 and TRBJ2-7; 9 nucleotides align to TRBD1. The CDR3 is made up of 15 amino acids. J lost 5 bases, V lost 5 bases, and 10 bases had no gene match. Germline V gives CDR1 MNHEY, CDR2 SMNVEV (reference sequence). Here the CDR3 DNA reads TGTGCCAGCAGTCTGGGACAGGGAACAGGGCACGAGCAGTACTTC. Translated: CASSLGQGTGHEQYF.

A few counts support this clonotype. V usage is TRBV2 and J usage is TRBJ2-7; D unresolved. V was trimmed by 0 bases and J by 4 bases, leaving 13 bases between them. CDR3 length: 15 amino acids. Germline V lookup: CDR1 SNHLY, CDR2 FYNNEI. CDR3 DNA sequence: TGTGCCAGCAGTGAAGCCCCCTCGACAACGTACGAGCAGTACTTC. This codes for CASSEAPSTTYEQYF.

V gene TRBV5-6 combines with J gene TRBJ1-3; D might be TRBD1 (5 bases). In germline, CDR1 is SGHDT, CDR2 YYEEEE. V lost 1 base to trimming and J lost 5 bases, with 10 bases between them. The CDR3 spans 14 residues. The DNA for the CDR3 is TGTGCCAGCAGCTTGTCGGCGGGACGAAACACCATATATTTT. This encodes CASSLSAGRNTIYF.

This clonotype was seen more than once but under ten times. The gene calls are TRBV7-3 and TRBJ2-5; tentatively, D is TRBD1 or TRBD2 (5 bases each). The CDR3 has 14 residues. Trimming left V 0 bases short and J 2 bases short, with 7 bases between. Germline CDR1 and CDR2: SGHTA and FQGTGA. CDR3 in amino acids: CASSLTGTQETQYF. The CDR3 DNA reads as TGTGCCAGCAGCTTAACTGGGACGCAAGAGACCCAGTACTTC.

This clonotype was counted a few times. This sequence joins TRBV6-6 and TRBJ2-1, with D hard to call. Germline V CDR1 and CDR2: MNHNY, SVGAGI (reference sequence). V was clipped by 4 bases and J by 10 bases, with 14 bases between them. This CDR3 is 13 amino acids long. CDR3 sequence reads: CASSFALGREQFF. The CDR3 nucleotides read TGTGCCAGCAGTTTTGCCTTAGGAAGGGAGCAGTTCTTC.

This clonotype was counted ten times or more. The gene calls are TRBV20-1 and TRBJ2-7; 11 bases are shared with TRBD2. J lost 3 bases, V lost 3 bases, and 4 bases had no gene match. Germline CDR1 and CDR2: DFQATT and SNEGSKA (reference sequence). The CDR3 loop spans 14 amino acids. CDR3 nucleotide sequence: TGCAGTGCTAGTAGTCTAGCGGGGGGCTACGAGCAGTACTTC. It encodes CSASSLAGGYEQYF.